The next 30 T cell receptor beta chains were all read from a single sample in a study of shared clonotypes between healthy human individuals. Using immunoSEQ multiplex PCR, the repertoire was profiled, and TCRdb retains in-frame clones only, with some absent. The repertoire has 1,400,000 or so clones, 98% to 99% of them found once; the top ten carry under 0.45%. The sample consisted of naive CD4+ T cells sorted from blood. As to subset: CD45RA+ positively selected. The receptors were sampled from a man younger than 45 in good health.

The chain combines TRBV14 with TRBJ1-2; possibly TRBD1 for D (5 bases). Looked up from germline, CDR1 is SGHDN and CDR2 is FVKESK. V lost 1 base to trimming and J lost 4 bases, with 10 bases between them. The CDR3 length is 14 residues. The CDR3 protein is CASSQAAGIYGYTF. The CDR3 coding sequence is TGTGCCAGCAGCCAAGCGGCAGGGATCTATGGCTACACCTTC.

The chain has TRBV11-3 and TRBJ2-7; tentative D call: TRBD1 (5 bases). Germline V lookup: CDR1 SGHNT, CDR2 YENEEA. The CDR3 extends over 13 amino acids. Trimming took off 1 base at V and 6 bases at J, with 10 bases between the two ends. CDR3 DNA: TGTGCCAGCAGCTTAGTAGTACAGGTCGAGCAGTACTTC. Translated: CASSLVVQVEQYF.

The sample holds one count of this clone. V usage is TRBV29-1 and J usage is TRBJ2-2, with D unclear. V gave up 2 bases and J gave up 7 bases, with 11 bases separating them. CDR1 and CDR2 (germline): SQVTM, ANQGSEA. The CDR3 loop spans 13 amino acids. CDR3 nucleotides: TGCAGCGTTGAACGGGTGTCGGGCGGGGAGCTGTTTTTT. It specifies CSVERVSGGELFF.

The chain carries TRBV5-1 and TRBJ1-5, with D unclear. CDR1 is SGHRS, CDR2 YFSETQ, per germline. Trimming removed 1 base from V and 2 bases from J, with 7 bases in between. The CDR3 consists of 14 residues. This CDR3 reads CASSLNTGNQPQHF. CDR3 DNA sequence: TGCGCCAGCAGCTTGAACACTGGCAATCAGCCCCAGCATTTT.

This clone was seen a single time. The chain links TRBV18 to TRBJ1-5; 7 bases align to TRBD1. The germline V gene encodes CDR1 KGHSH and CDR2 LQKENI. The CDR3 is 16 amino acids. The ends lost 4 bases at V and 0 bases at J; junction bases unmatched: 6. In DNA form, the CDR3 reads TGTGCCAGCTCACTCGGGACAGAATATAGCAATCAGCCCCAGCATTTT. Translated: CASSLGTEYSNQPQHF.

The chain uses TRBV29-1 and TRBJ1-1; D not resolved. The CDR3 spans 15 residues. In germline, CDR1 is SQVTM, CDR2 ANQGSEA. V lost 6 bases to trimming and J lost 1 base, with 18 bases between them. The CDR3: CSVAEFASKNTEAFF. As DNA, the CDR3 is TGCAGCGTCGCCGAATTTGCCTCGAAGAACACTGAAGCTTTCTTT.

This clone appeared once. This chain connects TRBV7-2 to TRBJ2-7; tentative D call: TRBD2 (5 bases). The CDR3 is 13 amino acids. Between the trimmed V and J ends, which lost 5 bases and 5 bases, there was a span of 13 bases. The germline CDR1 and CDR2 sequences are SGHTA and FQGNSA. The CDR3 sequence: CASSTPGINEQYF. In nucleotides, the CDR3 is TGTGCCAGCAGCACCCCGGGGATCAACGAGCAGTACTTC.

CDR3 DNA sequence: TGTGCCTGGAGGGGGGTACACAATGAGCAGTTCTTC. Protein sequence: CAWRGVHNEQFF. The chain couples TRBV30 to TRBJ2-1, with D perhaps matching TRBD1 or TRBD2 (5 bases each). Germline CDR1 reads GTSNPN; CDR2 reads SVGIG (reference sequence). V dropped 3 bases and J dropped 5 bases, with 8 bases sitting between them. The CDR3 length is 12 residues. Full variable domain (outside the CDR3, taken from reference TRBV30 and TRBJ2-1): SQTIHQWPATLVQPVGSPLSLECTVEGTSNPNLYWYRQAAGRGLQLLFYSVGIGQISSEVPQNLSASRPQDRQFILSSKKLLLSDSGFYLCAWRGVHNEQFFGPGTRLTVL.

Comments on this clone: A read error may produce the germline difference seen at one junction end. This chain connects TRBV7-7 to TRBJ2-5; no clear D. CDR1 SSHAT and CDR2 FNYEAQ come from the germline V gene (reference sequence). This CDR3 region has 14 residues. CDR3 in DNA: TGTGCTAGCAGCTTAAACCCATCAGGCGAGACCCAGTACTTC. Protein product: CASSLNPSGETQYF.

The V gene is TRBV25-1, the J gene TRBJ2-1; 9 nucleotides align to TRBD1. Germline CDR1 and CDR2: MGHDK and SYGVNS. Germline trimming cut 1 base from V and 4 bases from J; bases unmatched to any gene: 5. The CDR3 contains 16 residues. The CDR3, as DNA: TGTGCCAGCAGTGAATTGGCGACAGGGGGTTACAATGAGCAGTTCTTC. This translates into CASSELATGGYNEQFF.

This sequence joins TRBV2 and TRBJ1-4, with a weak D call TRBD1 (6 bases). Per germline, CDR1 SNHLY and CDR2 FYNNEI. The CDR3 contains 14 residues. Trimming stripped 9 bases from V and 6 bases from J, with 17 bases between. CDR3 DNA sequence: TGTGCCAGTAGAATTACAGGGTTGGATGAAAAACTGTTTTTT. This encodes CASRITGLDEKLFF.

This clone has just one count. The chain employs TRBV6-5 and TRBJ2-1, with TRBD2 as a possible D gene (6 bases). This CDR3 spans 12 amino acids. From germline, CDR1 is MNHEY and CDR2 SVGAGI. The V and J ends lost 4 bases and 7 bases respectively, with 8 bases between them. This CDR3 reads CASSFGGNEQFF. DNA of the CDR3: TGTGCCAGCAGTTTTGGAGGGAATGAGCAGTTCTTC.

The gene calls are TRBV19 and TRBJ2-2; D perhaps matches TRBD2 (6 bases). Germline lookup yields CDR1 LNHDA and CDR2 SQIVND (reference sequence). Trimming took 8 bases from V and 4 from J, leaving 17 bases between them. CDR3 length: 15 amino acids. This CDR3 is CASQEGRLRTGELFF. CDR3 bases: TGTGCCAGTCAAGAGGGGAGGCTACGCACCGGGGAGCTGTTTTTT.

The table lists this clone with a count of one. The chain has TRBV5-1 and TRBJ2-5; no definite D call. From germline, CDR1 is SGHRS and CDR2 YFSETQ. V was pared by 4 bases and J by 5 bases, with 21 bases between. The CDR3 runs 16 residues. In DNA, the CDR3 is TGCGCCAGCAGCCCTGCCGGGCCTCAGGCGGTGGAGACCCAGTACTTC. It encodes CASSPAGPQAVETQYF.

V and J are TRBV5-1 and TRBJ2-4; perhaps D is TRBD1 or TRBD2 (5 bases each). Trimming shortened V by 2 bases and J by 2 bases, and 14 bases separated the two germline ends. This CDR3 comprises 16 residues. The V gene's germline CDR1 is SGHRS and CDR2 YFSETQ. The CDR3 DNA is TGCGCCAGCAGCTTAGGTGGGACCTCGTCCAAAAACATTCAGTACTTC. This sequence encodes CASSLGGTSSKNIQYF.

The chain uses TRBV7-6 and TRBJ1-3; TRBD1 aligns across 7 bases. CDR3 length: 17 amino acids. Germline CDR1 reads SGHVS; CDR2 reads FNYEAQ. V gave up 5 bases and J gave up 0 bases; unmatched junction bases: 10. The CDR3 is CASSPTGQYHSGNTIYF. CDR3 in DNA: TGTGCCAGCAGCCCTACGGGACAGTATCACTCTGGAAACACCATATATTTT.

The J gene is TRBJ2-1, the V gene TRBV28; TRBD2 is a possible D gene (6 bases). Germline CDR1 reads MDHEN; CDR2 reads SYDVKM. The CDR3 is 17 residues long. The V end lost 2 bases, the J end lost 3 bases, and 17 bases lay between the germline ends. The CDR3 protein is CASSLPGVSTYYNEQFF. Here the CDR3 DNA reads TGTGCCAGCAGTTTACCGGGAGTATCCACCTACTACAATGAGCAGTTCTTC.

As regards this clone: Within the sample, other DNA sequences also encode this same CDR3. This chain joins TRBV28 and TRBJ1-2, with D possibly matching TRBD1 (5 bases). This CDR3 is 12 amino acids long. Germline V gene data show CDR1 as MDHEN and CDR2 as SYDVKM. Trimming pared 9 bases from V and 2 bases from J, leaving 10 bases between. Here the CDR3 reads CASSEGNYGYTF. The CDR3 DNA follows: TGTGCCAGTAGCGAGGGGAACTATGGCTACACCTTC.

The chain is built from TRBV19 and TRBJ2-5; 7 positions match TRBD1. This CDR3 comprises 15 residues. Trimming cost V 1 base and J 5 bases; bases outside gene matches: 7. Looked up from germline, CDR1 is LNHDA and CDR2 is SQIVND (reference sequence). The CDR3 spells CASSIGPGGLETQYF. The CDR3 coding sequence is TGTGCCAGTAGTATAGGTCCAGGGGGTTTGGAGACCCAGTACTTC.

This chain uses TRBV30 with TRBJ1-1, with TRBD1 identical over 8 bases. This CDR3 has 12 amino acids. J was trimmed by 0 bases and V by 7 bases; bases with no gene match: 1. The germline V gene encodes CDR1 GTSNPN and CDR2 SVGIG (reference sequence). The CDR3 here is CASTGVNTEAFF. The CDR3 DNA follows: TGTGCCTCGACAGGGGTGAACACTGAAGCTTTCTTT.

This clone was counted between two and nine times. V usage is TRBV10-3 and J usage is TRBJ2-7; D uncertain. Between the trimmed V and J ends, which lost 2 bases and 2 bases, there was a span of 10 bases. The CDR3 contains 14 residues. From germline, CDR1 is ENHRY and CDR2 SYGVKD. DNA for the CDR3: TGTGCCATCAGTGAGCGAGGTAGGACCTACGAGCAGTACTTC. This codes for CAISERGRTYEQYF.

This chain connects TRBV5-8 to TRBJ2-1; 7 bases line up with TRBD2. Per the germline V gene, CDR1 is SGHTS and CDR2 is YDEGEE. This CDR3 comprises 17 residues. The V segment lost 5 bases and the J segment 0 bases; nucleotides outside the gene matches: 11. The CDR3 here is CASRMVRGGGSYNEQFF. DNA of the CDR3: TGTGCCAGCAGAATGGTCCGCGGCGGGGGCTCCTACAATGAGCAGTTCTTC. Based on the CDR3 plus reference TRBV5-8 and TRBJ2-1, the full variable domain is EAGVTQSPTHLIKTRGQQATLRCSPISGHTSVYWYQQALGLGLQFLLWYDEGEERNRGNFPPRFSGRQFPNYSSELNVNALELEDSALYLCASRMVRGGGSYNEQFFGPGTRLTVL.

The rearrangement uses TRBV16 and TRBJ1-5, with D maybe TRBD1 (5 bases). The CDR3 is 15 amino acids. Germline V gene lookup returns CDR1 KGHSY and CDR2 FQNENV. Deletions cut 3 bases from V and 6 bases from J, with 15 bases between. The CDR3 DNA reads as TGTGCCAGCAGCCACTGGGACGGCCTAGGTCAGCCCCAGCATTTT. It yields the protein CASSHWDGLGQPQHF.

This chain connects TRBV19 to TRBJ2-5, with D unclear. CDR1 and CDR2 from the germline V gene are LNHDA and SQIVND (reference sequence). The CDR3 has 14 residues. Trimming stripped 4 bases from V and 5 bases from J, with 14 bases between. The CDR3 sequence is CASSTAVGRETQYF. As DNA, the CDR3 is TGTGCCAGTAGTACGGCGGTAGGCCGGGAGACCCAGTACTTC.

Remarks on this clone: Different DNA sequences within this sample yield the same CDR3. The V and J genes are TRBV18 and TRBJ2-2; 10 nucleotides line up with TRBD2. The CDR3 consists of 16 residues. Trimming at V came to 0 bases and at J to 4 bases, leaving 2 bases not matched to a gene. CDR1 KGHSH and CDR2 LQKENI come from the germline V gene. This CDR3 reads CASSPPSGRSTGELFF. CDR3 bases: TGTGCCAGCTCACCACCTAGCGGGAGGTCCACCGGGGAGCTGTTTTTT.

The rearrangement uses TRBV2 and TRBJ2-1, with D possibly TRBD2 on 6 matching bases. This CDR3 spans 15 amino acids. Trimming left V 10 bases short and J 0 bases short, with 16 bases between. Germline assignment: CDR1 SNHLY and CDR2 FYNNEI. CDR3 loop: CATTRGVSSYNEQFF. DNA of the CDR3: TGTGCCACCACGCGCGGGGTGAGCTCCTACAATGAGCAGTTCTTC. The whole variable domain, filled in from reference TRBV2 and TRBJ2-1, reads EPEVTQTPSHQVTQMGQEVILRCVPISNHLYFYWYRQILGQKVEFLVSFYNNEISEKSEIFDDQFSVERPDGSNFTLKIRSTKLEDSAMYFCATTRGVSSYNEQFFGPGTRLTVL.

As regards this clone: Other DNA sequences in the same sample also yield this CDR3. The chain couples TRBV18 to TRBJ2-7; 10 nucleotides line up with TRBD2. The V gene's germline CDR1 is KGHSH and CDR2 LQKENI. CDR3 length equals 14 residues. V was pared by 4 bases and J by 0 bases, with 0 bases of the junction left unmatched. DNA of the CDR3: TGTGCCAGCTCACGGACTAGCGGCTCCTACGAGCAGTACTTC. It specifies CASSRTSGSYEQYF.

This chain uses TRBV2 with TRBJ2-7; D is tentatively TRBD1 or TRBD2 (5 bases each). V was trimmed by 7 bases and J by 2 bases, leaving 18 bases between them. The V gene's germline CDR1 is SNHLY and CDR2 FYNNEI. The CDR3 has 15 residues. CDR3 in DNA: TGTGCCAGCACTTACGGCAGGGACCCTACCTACGAGCAGTACTTC. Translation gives CASTYGRDPTYEQYF.

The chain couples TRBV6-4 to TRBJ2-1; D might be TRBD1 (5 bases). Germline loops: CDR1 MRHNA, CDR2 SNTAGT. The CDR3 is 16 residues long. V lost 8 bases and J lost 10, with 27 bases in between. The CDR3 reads CASVTWNYRRGQEQFF. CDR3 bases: TGTGCCAGCGTAACCTGGAACTACCGAAGGGGTCAGGAGCAGTTCTTC.

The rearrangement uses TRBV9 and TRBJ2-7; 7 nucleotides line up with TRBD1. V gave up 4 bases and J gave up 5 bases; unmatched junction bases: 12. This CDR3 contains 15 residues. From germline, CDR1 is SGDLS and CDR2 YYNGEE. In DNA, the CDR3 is TGTGCCAGCAGCCACTCGGGCAGGGGGAGCGACGAGCAGTACTTC. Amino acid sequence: CASSHSGRGSDEQYF.